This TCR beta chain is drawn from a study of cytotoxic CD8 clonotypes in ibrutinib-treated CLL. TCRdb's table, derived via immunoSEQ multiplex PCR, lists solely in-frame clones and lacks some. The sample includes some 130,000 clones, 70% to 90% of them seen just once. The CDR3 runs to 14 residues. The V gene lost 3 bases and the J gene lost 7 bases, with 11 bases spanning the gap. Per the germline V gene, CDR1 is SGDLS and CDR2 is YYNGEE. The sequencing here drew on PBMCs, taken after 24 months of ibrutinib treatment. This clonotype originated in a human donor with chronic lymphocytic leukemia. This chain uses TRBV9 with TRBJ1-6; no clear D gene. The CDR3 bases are TGTGCCAGCAGCGCCCGAGGCACGAATTCACCCCTCCACTTT. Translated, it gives CASSARGTNSPLHF.